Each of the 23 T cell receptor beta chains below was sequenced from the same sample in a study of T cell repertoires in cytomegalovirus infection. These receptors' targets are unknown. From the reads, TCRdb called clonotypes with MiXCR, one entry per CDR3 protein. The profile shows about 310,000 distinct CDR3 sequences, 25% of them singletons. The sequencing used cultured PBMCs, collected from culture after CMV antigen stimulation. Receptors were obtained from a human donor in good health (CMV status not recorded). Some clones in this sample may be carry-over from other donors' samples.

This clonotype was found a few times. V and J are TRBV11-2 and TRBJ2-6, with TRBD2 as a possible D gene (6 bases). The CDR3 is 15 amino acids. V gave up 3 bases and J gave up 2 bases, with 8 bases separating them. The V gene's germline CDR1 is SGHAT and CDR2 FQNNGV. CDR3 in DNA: TGTGCCAGCAGCTTGGAGGGAGCTGGGGCCAACGTCCTGACTTTC. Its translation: CASSLEGAGANVLTF.

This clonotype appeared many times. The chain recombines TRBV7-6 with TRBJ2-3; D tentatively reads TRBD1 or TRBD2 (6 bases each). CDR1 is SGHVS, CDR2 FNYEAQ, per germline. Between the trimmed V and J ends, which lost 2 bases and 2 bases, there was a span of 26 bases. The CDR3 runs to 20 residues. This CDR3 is CASSLKGVRGVIWATDTQYF. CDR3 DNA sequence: TGTGCCAGCAGCTTAAAAGGCGTGAGGGGGGTGATATGGGCCACAGATACGCAGTATTTT.

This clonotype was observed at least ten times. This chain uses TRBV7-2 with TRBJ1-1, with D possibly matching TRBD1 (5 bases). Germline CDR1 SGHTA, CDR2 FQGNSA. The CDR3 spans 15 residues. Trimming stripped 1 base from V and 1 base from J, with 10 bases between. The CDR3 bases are TGTGCCAGCAGCTTAGTAGATGGGGGGAACACTGAAGCTTTCTTT. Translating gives CASSLVDGGNTEAFF.

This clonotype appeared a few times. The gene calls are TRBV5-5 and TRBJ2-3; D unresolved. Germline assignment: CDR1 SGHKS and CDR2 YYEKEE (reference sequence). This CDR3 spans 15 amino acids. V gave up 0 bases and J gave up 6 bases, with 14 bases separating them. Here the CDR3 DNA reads TGTGCCAGCAGCTTGGACGGTTTTCTAGGCGATACGCAGTATTTT. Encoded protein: CASSLDGFLGDTQYF. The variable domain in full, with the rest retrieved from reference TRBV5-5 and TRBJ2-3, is DAGVTQSPTHLIKTRGQQVTLRCSPISGHKSVSWYQQVLGQGPQFIFQYYEKEERGRGNFPDRFSARQFPNYSSELNVNALLLGDSALYLCASSLDGFLGDTQYFGPGTRLTVL.

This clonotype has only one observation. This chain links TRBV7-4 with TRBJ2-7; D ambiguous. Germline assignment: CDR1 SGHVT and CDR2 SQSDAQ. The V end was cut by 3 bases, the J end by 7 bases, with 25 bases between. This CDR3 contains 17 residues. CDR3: CASSFPPSVASFGEQYF. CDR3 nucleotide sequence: TGTGCCAGCAGCTTCCCACCGTCCGTAGCTTCCTTTGGGGAGCAGTACTTC.

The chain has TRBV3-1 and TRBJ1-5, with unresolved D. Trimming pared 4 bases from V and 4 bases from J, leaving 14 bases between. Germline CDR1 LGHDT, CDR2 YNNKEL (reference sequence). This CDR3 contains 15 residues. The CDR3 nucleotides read TGTGCCAGCAGCCTAAACCCTGAGGGAAATCAGCCCCAGCATTTT. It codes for CASSLNPEGNQPQHF.

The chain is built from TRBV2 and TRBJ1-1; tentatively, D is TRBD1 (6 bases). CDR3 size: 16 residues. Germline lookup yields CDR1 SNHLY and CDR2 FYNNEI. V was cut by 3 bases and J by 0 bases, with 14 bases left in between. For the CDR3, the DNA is TGTGCCAGCAGTGACCAACCCCAGGGGATGAACACTGAAGCTTTCTTT. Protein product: CASSDQPQGMNTEAFF.

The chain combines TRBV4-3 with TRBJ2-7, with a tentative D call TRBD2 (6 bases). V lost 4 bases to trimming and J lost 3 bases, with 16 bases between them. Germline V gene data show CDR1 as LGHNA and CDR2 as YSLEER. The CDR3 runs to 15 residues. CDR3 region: CASSPTRDFFYEQYF. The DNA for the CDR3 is TGCGCCAGCAGCCCCACCCGGGACTTCTTCTACGAGCAGTACTTC.

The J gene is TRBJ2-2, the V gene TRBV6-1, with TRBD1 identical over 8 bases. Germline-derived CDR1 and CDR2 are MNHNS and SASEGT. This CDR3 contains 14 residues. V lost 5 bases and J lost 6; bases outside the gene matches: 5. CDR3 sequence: CASSFGQGPGELFF. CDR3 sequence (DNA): TGTGCCAGCAGTTTCGGACAGGGTCCCGGGGAGCTGTTTTTT.

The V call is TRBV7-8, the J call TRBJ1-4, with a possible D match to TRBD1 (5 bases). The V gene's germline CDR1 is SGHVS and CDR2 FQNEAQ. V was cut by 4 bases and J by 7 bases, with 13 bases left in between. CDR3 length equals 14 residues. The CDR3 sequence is CASSYGGIAEKLFF. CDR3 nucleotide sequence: TGTGCCAGCAGCTACGGGGGTATTGCTGAAAAACTGTTTTTT.

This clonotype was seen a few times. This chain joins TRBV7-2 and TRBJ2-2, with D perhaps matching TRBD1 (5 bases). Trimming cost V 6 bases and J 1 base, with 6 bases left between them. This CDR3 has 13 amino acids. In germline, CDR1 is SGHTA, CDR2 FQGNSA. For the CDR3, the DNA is TGTACCAGCAGTCAGGGGAACACCGGGGAGCTGTTTTTT. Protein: CTSSQGNTGELFF.

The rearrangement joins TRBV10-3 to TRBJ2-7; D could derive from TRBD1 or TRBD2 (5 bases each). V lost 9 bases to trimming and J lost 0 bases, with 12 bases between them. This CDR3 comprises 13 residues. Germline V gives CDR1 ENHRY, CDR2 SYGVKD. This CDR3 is CAMGESGSYEQYF. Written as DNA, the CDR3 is TGTGCCATGGGGGAGAGCGGCTCCTACGAGCAGTACTTC.

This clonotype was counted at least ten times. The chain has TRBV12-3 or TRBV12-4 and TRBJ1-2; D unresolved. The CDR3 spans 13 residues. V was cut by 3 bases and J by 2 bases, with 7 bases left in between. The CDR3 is CASSLDQNYGYTF. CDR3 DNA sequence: TGTGCCAGCAGTTTGGATCAAAACTATGGCTACACCTTC.

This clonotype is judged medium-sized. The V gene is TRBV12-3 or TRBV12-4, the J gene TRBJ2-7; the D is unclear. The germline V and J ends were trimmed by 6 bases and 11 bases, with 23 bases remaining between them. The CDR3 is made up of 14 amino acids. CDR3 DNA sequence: TGTGCCAGCAGGCAAACCATGCAGGCCTCGAGAAAGTACTTC. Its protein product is CASRQTMQASRKYF.

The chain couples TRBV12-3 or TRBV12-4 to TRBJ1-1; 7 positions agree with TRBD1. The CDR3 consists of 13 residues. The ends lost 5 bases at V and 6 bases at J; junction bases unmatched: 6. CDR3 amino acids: CASSLRDSPEAFF. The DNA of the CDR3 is TGTGCCAGCAGTCTCCGGGACAGTCCTGAAGCTTTCTTT.

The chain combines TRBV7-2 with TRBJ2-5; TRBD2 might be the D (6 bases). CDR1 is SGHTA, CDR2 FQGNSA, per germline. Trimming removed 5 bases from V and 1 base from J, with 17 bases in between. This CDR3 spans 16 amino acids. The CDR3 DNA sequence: TGTGCCAGCAGCGGAGGAACGGGAGCCCCCCAAGAGACCCAGTACTTC. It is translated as CASSGGTGAPQETQYF.

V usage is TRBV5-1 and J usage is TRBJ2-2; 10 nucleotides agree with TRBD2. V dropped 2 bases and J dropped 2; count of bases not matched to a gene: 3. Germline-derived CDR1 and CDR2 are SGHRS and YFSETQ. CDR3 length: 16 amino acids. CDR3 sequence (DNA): TGCGCCAGCAGCTTAAGACTAGCGGGTAACACCGGGGAGCTGTTTTTT. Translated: CASSLRLAGNTGELFF.

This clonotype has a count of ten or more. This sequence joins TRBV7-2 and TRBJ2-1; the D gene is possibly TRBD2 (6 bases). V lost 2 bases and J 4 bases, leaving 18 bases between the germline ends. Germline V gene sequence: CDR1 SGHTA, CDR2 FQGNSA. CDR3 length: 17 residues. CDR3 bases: TGTGCCAGCAGCTTAAAGCCGGGGGTGGCCGCGTACAATGAGCAGTTCTTC. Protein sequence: CASSLKPGVAAYNEQFF.

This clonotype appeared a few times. DNA of the CDR3: TGCGCCAGCAGCAACAGGGGTTATTCACCCCTCCACTTT. It translates to CASSNRGYSPLHF. This chain joins TRBV5-1 and TRBJ1-6; 7 bases align to TRBD1. The V gene end was trimmed by 4 bases and the J gene end by 8 bases; junction bases not matched to a gene: 3. The CDR3 length is 13 residues. From germline, CDR1 is SGHRS and CDR2 YFSETQ.

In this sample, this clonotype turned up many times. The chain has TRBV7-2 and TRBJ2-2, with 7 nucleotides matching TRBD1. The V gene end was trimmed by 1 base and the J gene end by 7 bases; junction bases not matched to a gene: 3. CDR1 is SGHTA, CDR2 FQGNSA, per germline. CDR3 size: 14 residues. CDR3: CASSLEGADGELFF. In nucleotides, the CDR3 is TGTGCCAGCAGCTTAGAGGGGGCGGACGGGGAGCTGTTTTTT. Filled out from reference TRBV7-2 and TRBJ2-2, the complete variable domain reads GAGVSQSPSNKVTEKGKDVELRCDPISGHTALYWYRQSLGQGLEFLIYFQGNSAPDKSGLPSDRFSAERTGGSVSTLTIQRTQQEDSAVYLCASSLEGADGELFFGEGSRLTVL.

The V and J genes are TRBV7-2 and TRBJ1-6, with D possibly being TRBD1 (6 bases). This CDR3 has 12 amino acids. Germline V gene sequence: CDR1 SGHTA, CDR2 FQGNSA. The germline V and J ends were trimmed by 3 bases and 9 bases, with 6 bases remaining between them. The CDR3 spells CASSFRGSPLHF. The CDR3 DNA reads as TGTGCCAGCAGCTTCAGGGGTTCACCCCTCCACTTT.

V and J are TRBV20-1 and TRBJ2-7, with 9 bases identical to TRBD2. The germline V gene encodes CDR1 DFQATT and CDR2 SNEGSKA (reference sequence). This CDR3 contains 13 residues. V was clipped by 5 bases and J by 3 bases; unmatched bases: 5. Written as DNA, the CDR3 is TGCAGTGCTGGGACTAGCTTCATCTACGAGCAGTACTTC. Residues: CSAGTSFIYEQYF.

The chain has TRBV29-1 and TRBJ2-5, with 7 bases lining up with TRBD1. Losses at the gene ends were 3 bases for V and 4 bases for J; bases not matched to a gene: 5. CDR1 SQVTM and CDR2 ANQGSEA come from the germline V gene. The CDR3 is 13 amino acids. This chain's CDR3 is CSVDGTAGETQYF. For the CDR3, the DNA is TGCAGCGTTGACGGGACAGCAGGAGAGACCCAGTACTTC. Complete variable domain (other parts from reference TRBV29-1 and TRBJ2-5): SAVISQKPSRDICQRGTSLTIQCQVDSQVTMMFWYRQQPGQSLTLIATANQGSEATYESGFVIDKFPISRPNLTFSTLTVSNMSPEDSSIYLCSVDGTAGETQYFGPGTRLLVL.